This TCR beta chain is from a study of Graves' ophthalmopathy and Graves' hyperthyroidism (dated by TCRdb to 2016 to 2019). Study-wide context: Stable hyperthyroidism was defined as no progression to ophthalmopathy within 18 months of follow-up. For independent validation, a separate cohort was made up of some 18 hyperthyroidism patients plus 17 patients who later progressed from hyperthyroidism to ophthalmopathy. To explore V-J signatures that separate ophthalmopathy from hyperthyroidism, a discovery set of fewer than 110 patients was enrolled, consisting of approximately 45 with ophthalmopathy and fewer than 60 with stable hyperthyroidism. In total, 120 to 150 blood samples were TCR-sequenced: approximately 40 ophthalmopathy, under 85 hyperthyroidism and some 17 hyperthyroidism-to-ophthalmopathy patients. Following sampling, methimazole starting at 30 mg daily was administered to hyperthyroidism patients, and high-dose intravenous methylprednisolone was administered to ophthalmopathy patients. TCR beta repertoire signatures were used to distinguish Graves' ophthalmopathy from Graves' hyperthyroidism and to predict progression to ophthalmopathy. In more than five hyperthyroidism patients, the T-cell repertoires found in thyroid tissue were compared with those found in blood. The paper's findings and limits, for the study overall: Most expanded thyroid clonotypes with a frequency above 0.001 also appeared in blood, which suggests that blood repertoires may reflect the immune response in the thyroid. In validation, the model predicted ophthalmopathy progression with about 71% sensitivity and less than 80% specificity; fewer than 15 predicted patients were CT-confirmed with GO in a median of approximately 6.5 months. The 13-signature model separated ophthalmopathy from stable hyperthyroidism with roughly 89% sensitivity and about 81% specificity in cross-validation, and 80%/75% in the test set. No statistical method was used to set the sample size in advance, and the investigators knew which group each participant was assigned to.

For repertoire sequencing, TCR beta CDR3 regions were amplified from RNA transcripts. HTBI primers and the Qiagen OneStep RT-PCR kit were used in a first-round RT-PCR, which was followed by a second-round multiplex PCR, size selection and purification. Libraries were sequenced on an Illumina HiSeq2000 using paired-end 100 bp reads. Under the source paper's analysis protocol: SOAPnuke was used to process the reads, removing any read that contained adapters or uncalled bases, had a mean Phred below 15, or lacked an exact match to the constant primer or identifier. COPE v1.2.5 was used to merge high-quality paired reads. Unique nucleotide sequences were defined as clonotypes and aligned to IMGT TRB V, D and J references using MiTCR v1.1. Only V-J combinations with frequency above 0.0001 were analysed, covering 99.2% of repertoires. For each V-J combination, a TCR clonal expansion and chaos score was defined as the ratio of F50 clonal expansion to chaos observed in the TCRdist matrix. Welch's t-statistics and random forest were used to narrow the features down to approximately 13 V-J combinations, which were then fed into a naive Bayes classifier. The similarity between thyroid and blood repertoires was quantified using the Morisita-Horn index. Using fastp trimming at Q25 and MiXCR clonotype assembly, TCRdb reanalyzed the public sequencing data and kept in-frame beta chains. Rows matching on CDR3 protein sequence are summarized as one entry with the most common DNA and genes. For this entry, the V and J calls and clone size follow TCRdb and not the study's own pipeline. For this sample there are around 1.1 million distinct CDR3 sequences; about 36% appear just once. Around 10% of the sample lies in the top ten.

There are 15 amino acids in the CDR3, from cysteine to phenylalanine inclusive. The read is trimmed to its CDR3 DNA, 45 bases read in frame from base 1. The germline V and J ends show losses of 0 bases and 6 bases respectively, and no gene match explains 6 bases of the junction. Reading the germline V gene gives CDR1 LGHNA and CDR2 YSLEER. This clonotype has just a few counts. Its cognate antigen has yet to be identified. No base qualities exist here, and no much larger clone lies one base off it. The hyperthyroidism patients were 18 to 65 years old and newly diagnosed, with a disease duration of less than 2 months. Patients with other autoimmune diseases, uncontrolled infections, pregnancy or lactation were excluded from the study. Clinical symptoms, serum thyroxine, TRAb, thyroid ultrasound and orbital computed tomography formed the basis of the diagnosis. Total RNA was extracted using Trizol reagent, and RNA quality was checked on an Agilent 2100 Bioanalyzer.

This sequence uses TRBV4-3 and TRBJ2-7; 9 nucleotides in the junction match TRBD2. Material for sequencing was peripheral blood or thyroid tissue (not recorded which). This clonotype originated in an adult man with Graves' hyperthyroidism. The bases read TGCGCCAGCAGCCAAGAAGGGGCGGGGGGGCTCGAGCAGTACTTC. It is translated as CASSQEGAGGLEQYF.